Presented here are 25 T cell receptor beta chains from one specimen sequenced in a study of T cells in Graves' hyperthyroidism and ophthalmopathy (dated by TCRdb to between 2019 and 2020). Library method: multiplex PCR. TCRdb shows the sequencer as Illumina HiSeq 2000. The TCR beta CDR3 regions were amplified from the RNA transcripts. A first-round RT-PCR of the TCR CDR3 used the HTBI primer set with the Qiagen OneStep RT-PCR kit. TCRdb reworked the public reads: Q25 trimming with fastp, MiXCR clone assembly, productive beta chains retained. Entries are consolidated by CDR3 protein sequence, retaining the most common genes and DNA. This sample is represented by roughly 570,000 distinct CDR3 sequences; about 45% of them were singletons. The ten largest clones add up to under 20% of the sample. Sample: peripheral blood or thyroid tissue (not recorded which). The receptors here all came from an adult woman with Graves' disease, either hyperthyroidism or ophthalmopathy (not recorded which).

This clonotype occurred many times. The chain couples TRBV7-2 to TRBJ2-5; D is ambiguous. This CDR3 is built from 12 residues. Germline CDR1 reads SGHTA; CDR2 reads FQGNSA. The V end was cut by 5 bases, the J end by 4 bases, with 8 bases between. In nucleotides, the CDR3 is TGTGCCAGCAGCCAACTAAGAGAGACCCAGTACTTC. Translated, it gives CASSQLRETQYF.

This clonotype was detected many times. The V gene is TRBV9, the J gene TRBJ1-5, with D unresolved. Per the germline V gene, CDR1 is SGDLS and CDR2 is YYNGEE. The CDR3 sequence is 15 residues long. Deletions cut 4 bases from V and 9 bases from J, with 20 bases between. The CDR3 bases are TGTGCCAGCAGCTTAATGGAAGGGTCGCTCCGGCCCCAGCATTTT. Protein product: CASSLMEGSLRPQHF.

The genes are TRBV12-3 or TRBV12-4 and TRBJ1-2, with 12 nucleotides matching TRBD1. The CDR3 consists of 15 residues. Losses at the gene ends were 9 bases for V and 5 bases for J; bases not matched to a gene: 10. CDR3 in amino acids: CASRGTGGAGYGYTF. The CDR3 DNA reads TGTGCCAGTAGAGGGACAGGGGGCGCTGGATATGGCTACACCTTC.

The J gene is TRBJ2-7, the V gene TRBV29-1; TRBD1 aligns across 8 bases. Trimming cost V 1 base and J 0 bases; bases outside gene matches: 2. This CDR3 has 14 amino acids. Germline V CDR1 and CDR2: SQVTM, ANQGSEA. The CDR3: CSVEGTGYSYEQYF. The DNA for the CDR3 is TGCAGCGTTGAAGGGACAGGGTACTCCTACGAGCAGTACTTC.

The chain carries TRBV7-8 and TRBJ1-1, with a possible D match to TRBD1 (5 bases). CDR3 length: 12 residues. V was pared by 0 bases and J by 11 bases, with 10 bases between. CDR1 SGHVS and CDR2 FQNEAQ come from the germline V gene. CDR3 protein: CASSLAGGGAFF. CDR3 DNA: TGTGCCAGCAGCTTAGCGGGGGGGGGGGCTTTCTTT.

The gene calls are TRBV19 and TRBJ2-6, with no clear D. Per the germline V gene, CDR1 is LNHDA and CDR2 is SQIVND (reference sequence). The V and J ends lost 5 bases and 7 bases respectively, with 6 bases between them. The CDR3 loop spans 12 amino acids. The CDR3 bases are TGTGCCAGTAGTCCCGACGCCAACGTCCTGACTTTC. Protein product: CASSPDANVLTF.

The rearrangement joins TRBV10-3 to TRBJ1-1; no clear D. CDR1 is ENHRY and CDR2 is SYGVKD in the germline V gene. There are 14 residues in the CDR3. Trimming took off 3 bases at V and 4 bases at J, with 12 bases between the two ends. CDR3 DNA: TGTGCCATCAGTGACCGCGGGCAGGTCACTGAAGCTTTCTTT. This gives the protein CAISDRGQVTEAFF.

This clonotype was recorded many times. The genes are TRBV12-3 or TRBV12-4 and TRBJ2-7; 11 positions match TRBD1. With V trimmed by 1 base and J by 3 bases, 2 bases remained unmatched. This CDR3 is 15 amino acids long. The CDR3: CASSLGTGGLYEQYF. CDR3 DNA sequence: TGTGCCAGCAGTTTAGGGACAGGGGGCCTCTACGAGCAGTACTTC.

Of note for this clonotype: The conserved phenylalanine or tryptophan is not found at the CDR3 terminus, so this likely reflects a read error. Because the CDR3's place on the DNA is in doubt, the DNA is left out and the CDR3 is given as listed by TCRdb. The CDR3 loop is CSARVGHRHS. The chain uses TRBV20-1 and TRBJ1-5; the DNA was not used to check the table's D call, TRBD1. Germline-derived CDR1 and CDR2 are DFQATT and SNEGSKA (reference sequence). The CDR3 is 10 residues long, counting both termini.

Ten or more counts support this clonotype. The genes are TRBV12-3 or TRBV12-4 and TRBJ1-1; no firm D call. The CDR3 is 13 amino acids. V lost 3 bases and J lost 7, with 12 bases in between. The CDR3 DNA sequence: TGTGCCAGCAGTTTCCGAGGGTATGGTGAAGCTTTCTTT. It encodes CASSFRGYGEAFF.

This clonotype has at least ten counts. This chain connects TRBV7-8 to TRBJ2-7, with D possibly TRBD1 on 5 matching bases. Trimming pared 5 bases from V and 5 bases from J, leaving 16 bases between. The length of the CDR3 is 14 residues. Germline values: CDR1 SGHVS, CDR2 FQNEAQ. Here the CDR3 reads CASSRTSGNHEQYF. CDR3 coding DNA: TGTGCCAGCAGCAGAACCTCAGGGAACCACGAGCAGTACTTC. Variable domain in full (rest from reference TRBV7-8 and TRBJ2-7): GAGVSQSPRYKVAKRGQDVALRCDPISGHVSLFWYQQALGQGPEFLTYFQNEAQLDKSGLPSDRFFAERPEGSVSTLKIQRTQQEDSAVYLCASSRTSGNHEQYFGPGTRLTVT.

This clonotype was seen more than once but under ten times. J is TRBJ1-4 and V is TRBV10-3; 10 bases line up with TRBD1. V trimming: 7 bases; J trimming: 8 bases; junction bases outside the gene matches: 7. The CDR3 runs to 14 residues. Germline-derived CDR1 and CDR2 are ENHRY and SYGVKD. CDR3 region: CAIKGTGEDEKLFF. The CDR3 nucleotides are TGTGCCATCAAGGGGACAGGGGAAGACGAAAAACTGTTTTTT.

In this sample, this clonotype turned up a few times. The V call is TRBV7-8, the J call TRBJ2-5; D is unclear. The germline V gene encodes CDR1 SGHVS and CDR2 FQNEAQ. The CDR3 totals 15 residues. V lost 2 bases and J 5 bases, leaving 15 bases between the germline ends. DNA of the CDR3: TGTGCCAGCAGCTTATTTTGGGGTTCGGAGGAGACCCAGTACTTC. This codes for CASSLFWGSEETQYF.

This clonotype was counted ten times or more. The CDR3 region has the DNA TGTGCCAGCAGTCGTAGACTAACGAACTACGAGCAGTACTTC. Translation: CASSRRLTNYEQYF. The V gene is TRBV28, the J gene TRBJ2-7; weak D call: TRBD2 (5 bases). Germline V gives CDR1 MDHEN, CDR2 SYDVKM. Trimming shortened V by 5 bases and J by 3 bases, and 14 bases separated the two germline ends. The CDR3 runs 14 residues.

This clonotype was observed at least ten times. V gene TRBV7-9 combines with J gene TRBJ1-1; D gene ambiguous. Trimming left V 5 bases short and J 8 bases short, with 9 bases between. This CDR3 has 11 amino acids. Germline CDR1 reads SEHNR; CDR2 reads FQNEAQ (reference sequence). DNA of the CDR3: TGTGCCAGCAGCCCGCCGGGGGAAGCTTTCTTT. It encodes CASSPPGEAFF.

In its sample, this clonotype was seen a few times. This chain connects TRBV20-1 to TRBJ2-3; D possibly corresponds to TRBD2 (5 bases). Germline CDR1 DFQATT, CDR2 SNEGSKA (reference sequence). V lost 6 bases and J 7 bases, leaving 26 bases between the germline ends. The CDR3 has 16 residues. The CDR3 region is CSASGNRAGLLYTQYF. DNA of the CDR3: TGCAGTGCCAGTGGGAACCGGGCGGGCCTGCTCTATACGCAGTATTTT.

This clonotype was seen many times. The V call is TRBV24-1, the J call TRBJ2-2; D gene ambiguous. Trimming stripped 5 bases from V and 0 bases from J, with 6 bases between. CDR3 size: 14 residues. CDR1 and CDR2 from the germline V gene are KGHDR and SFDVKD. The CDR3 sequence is CATSATANTGELFF. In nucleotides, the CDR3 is TGTGCCACCAGTGCAACGGCGAACACCGGGGAGCTGTTTTTT.

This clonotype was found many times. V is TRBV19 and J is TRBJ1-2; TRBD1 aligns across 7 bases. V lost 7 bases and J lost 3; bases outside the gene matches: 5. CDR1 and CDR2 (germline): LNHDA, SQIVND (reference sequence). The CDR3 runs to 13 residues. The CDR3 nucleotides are TGTGCCAGTAACCATGGGACAGACTATGGCTACACCTTC. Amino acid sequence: CASNHGTDYGYTF. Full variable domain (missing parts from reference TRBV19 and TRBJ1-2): DGGITQSPKYLFRKEGQNVTLSCEQNLNHDAMYWYRQDPGQGLRLIYYSQIVNDFQKGDIAEGYSVSREKKESFPLTVTSAQKNPTAFYLCASNHGTDYGYTFGSGTRLTVV.

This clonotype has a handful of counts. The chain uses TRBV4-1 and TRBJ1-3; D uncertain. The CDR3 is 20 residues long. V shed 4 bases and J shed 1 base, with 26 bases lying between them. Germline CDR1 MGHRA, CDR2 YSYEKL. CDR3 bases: TGCGCCAGCAGCCGAGCCGCGGTCCAATTGAAAGGTCTTTCTGGAAACACCATATATTTT. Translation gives CASSRAAVQLKGLSGNTIYF.

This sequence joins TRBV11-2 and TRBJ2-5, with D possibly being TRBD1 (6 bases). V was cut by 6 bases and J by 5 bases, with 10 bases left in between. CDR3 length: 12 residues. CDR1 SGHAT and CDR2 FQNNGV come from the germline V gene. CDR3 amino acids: CASSTGSETQYF. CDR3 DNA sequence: TGTGCCAGCAGTACAGGGTCCGAGACCCAGTACTTC.

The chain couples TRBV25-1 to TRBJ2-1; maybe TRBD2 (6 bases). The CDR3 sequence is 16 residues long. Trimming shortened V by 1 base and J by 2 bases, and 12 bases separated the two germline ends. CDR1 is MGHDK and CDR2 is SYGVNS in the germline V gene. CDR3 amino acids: CASSESLAQAYNEQFF. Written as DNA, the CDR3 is TGTGCCAGCAGTGAATCCCTAGCGCAAGCCTACAATGAGCAGTTCTTC.

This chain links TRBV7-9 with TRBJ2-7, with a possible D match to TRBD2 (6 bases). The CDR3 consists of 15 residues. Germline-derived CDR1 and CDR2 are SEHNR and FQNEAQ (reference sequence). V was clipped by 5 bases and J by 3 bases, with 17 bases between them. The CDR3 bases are TGTGCCAGCAGCCCAGTCAGGAGGGCCTTCTACGAGCAGTACTTC. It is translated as CASSPVRRAFYEQYF.

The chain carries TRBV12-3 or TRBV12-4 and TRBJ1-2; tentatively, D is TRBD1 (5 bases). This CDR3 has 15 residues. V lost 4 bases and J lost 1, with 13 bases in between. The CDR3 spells CASSYGDGINYGYTF. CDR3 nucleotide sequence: TGTGCCAGCAGTTACGGGGACGGCATTAACTATGGCTACACCTTC.

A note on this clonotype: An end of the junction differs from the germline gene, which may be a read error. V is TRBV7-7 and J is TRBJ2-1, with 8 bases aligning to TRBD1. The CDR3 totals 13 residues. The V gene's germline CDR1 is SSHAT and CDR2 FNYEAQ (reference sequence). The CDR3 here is CASSSDRGSEQFF. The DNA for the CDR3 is TGTGCTAGCAGTTCTGACAGGGGTAGTGAGCAGTTCTTC.

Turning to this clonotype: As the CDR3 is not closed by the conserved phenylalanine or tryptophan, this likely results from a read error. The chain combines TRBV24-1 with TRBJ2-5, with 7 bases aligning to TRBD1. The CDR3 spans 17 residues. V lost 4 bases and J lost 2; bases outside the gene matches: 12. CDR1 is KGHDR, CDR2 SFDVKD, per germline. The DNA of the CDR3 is TGTGCCACCAGTGACGAACTAGGGGGCATACCTCAAGAGACCCAGTACCTC. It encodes CATSDELGGIPQETQYL.